This TCR beta chain was identified in a study of blood T cells in healthy people across ages. Study-wide points: In long-lived donors, naive CD4+ cell counts and diversity exceeded those of aged donors.

Remarks on this clonotype: As yet, its antigen is unknown.

The CDR3 sequence is 13 residues long. The germline V gene has CDR1 SQVTM and CDR2 ANQGSEA. V was trimmed by 0 bases and J by 3 bases, leaving 9 bases between them. With a J-beta primer mix and a sample-barcoded 5' primer, a second PCR ran 7 to 11 cycles. TCRdb reprocessed the 5' RACE reads via MiXCR and lists one record per CDR3 protein. The data contain around 700,000 distinct CDR3 sequences, approximately 25% of them singletons. In addition, the sample was reused for a study of T cells of mothers and their children. From that study: In cDNA synthesis, all of the extracted RNA was used at around 1.4 ug per 15 ul. With the M1S primer of the second PCR, sample barcodes and 2-4 random nucleotides were added.

Sequencing was performed on blood. The receptor comes from a boy younger than 18 in good health. V and J are TRBV29-1 and TRBJ2-7; D unclear. CDR3 coding DNA: TGCAGCGTTGAAGACCCACAGAACTACGAGCAGTACTTC. It is translated as CSVEDPQNYEQYF.